This T cell receptor beta chain was recovered during a study of blood T cells in healthy people across ages. Study as a whole: Template switching recovered approximately one barcoded beta molecule for every two T cells.

Staff drew roughly 10 milliliters of peripheral blood from each donor. Broader study findings: Naive T cell percentage strongly correlated with TCR beta diversity.

To note about this clonotype: Its antigen is unidentified.

A second PCR, run for about 6 to 11 cycles, used a sample-barcoded 5' primer plus a J-beta primer mix. TCRdb ran MiXCR on the 5' RACE reads and lists one entry per CDR3 protein. Here the sample spans approximately 810,000 distinct CDR3 sequences, about 34% being singletons. Material: blood. The origin of this receptor is a man aged 18 to 30 in good health.

The CDR3 region is CASAFRGSGEQFF. The CDR3 nucleotides are TGTGCTAGTGCCTTCAGGGGCTCCGGTGAGCAGTTCTTC. The chain couples TRBV12-5 to TRBJ2-1; possibly TRBD1 for D (6 bases). This CDR3 has 13 residues. Germline values: CDR1 LGHNT, CDR2 FRNRAP. Trimming shortened V by 7 bases and J by 9 bases, and 16 bases separated the two germline ends.